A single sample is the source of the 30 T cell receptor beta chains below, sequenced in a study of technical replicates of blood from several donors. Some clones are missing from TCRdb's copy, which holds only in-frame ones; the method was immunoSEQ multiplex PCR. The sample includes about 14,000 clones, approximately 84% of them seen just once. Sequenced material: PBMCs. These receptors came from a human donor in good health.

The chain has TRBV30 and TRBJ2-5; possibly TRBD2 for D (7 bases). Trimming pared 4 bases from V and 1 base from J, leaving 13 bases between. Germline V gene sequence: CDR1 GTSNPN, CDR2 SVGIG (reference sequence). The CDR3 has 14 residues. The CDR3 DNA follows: TGTGCCTGGAAGGGGGGGGTGGTCCAAGAGACCCAGTACTTC. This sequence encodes CAWKGGVVQETQYF.

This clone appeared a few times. This chain's CDR3 is CASSVGAGPGNTIYF. CDR3 coding DNA: TGTGCCAGCAGCGTAGGGGCAGGGCCCGGAAACACCATATATTTT. J is TRBJ1-3 and V is TRBV9, with D perhaps TRBD1 (5 bases). The V and J ends lost 0 bases and 4 bases respectively, with 11 bases between them. Germline V lookup: CDR1 SGDLS, CDR2 YYNGEE. The CDR3 consists of 15 residues.

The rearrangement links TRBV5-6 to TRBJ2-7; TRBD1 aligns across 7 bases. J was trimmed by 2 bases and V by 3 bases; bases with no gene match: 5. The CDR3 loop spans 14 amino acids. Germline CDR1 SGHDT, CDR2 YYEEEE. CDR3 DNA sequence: TGTGCCAGCAGCTCCTGGACAGGCACCTACGAGCAGTACTTC. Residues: CASSSWTGTYEQYF.

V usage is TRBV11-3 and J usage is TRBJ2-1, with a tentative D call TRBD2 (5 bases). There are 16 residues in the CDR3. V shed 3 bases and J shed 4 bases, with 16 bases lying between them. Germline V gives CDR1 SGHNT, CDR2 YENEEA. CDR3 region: CASSFVAAGPYNEQFF. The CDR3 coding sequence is TGTGCCAGCAGCTTTGTCGCGGCGGGCCCTTACAATGAGCAGTTCTTC.

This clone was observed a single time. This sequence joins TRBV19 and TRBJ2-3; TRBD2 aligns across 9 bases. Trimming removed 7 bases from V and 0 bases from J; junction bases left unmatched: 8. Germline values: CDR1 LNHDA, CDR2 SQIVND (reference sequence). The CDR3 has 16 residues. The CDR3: CASTRLAGYSTDTQYF. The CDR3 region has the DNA TGTGCCAGTACCCGCCTAGCGGGATATAGCACAGATACGCAGTATTTT.

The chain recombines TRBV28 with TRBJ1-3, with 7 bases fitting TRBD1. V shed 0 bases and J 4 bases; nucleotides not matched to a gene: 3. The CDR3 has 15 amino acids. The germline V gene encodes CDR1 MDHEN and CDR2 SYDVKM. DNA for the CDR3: TGTGCCAGCAGTTTATGGACAGGGACCGGAAACACCATATATTTT. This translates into CASSLWTGTGNTIYF.

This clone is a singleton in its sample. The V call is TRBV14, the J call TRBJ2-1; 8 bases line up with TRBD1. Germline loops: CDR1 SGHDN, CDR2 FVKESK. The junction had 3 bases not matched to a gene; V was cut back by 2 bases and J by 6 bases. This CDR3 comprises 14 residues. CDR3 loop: CASSQRQGSNEQFF. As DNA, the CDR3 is TGTGCCAGCAGCCAAAGACAGGGGAGCAATGAGCAGTTCTTC.

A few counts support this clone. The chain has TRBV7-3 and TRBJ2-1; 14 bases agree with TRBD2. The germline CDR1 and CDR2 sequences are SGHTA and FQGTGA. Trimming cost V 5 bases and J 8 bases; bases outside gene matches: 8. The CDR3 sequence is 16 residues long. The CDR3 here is CASSRTGTSGSHEQFF. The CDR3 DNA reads TGTGCCAGCAGCCGAACCGGGACTAGCGGGAGCCATGAGCAGTTCTTC.

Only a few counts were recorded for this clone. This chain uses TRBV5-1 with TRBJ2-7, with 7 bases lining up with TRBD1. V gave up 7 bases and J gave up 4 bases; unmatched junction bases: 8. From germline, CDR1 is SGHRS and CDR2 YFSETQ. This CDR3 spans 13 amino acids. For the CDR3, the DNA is TGCGCCAGCCAAGTCCCAGGGGGTTACGAGCAGTACTTC. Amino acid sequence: CASQVPGGYEQYF.

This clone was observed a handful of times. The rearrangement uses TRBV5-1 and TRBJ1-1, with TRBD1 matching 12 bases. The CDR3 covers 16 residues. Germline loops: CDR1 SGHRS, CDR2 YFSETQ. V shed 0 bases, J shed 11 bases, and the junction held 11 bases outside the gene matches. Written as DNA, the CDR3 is TGCGCCAGCAGCTTGGCTGTGGGGACAGGGGGCAGGGGGGCTTTCTTT. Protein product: CASSLAVGTGGRGAFF. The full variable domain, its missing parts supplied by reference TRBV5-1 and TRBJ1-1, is KAGVTQTPRYLIKTRGQQVTLSCSPISGHRSVSWYQQTPGQGLQFLFEYFSETQRNKGNFPGRFSGRQFSNSRSEMNVSTLELGDSALYLCASSLAVGTGGRGAFFGQGTRLTVV.

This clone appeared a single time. DNA for the CDR3: TGTGCCAGCAGCTTATCTTTGACAGGCGGCTACACCTTC. Translating it yields CASSLSLTGGYTF. The chain employs TRBV7-3 and TRBJ1-2, with D tentatively TRBD1 (6 bases). With 2 bases removed from V and 8 bases from J, the gap between germline ends came to 12 bases. Germline V CDR1 and CDR2: SGHTA, FQGTGA. This CDR3 is built from 13 residues.

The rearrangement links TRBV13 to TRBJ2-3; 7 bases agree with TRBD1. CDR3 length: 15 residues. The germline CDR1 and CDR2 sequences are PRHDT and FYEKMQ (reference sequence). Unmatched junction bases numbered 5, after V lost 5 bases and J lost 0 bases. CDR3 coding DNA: TGTGCCAGCAGCCCGGGGACAGCTAGCACAGATACGCAGTATTTT. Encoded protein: CASSPGTASTDTQYF.

The DNA for the CDR3 is TGCAGCGTTGGGTTCCAGGGCACTGAAGCTTTCTTT. It translates to CSVGFQGTEAFF. The genes are TRBV29-1 and TRBJ1-1; maybe TRBD1 (5 bases). The V end lost 4 bases, the J end lost 4 bases, and 10 bases lay between the germline ends. Germline CDR1 SQVTM, CDR2 ANQGSEA. The CDR3 covers 12 residues.

The CDR3 is CASSLQETQYF. Here the CDR3 DNA reads TGTGCCAGCAGCCTCCAAGAGACCCAGTACTTC. The chain employs TRBV5-4 and TRBJ2-5; D remains ambiguous. Per the germline V gene, CDR1 is SGHNT and CDR2 is YYREEE (reference sequence). Between the trimmed V and J ends, which lost 4 bases and 1 base, there was a span of 2 bases. This CDR3 contains 11 residues.

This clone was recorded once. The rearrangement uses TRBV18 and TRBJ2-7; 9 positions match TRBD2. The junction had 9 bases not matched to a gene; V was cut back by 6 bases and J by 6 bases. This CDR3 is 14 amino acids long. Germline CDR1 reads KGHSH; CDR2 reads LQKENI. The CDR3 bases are TGTGCCAGCTCCCCGGGACTAGCAGCGGGCGAGCAGTACTTC. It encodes CASSPGLAAGEQYF.

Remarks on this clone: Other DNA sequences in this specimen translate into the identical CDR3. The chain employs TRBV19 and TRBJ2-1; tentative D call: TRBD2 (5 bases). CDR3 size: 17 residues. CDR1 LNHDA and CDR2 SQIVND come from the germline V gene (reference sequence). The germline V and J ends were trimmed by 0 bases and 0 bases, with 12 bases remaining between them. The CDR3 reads CASSIDLASGSYNEQFF. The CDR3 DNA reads TGTGCCAGTAGTATAGACCTAGCTTCGGGCTCCTACAATGAGCAGTTCTTC. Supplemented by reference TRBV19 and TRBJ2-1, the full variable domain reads DGGITQSPKYLFRKEGQNVTLSCEQNLNHDAMYWYRQDPGQGLRLIYYSQIVNDFQKGDIAEGYSVSREKKESFPLTVTSAQKNPTAFYLCASSIDLASGSYNEQFFGPGTRLTVL.

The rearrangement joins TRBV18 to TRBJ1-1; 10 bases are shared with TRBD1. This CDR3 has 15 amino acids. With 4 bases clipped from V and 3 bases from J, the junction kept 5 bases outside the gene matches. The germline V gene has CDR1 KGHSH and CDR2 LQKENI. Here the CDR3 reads CASSQGQGGYTEAFF. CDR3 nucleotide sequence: TGTGCCAGCTCACAAGGACAGGGGGGATACACTGAAGCTTTCTTT.

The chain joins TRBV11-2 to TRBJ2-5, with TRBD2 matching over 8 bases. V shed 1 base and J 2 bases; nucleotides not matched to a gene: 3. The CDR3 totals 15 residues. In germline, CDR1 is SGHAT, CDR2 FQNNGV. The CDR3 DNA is TGTGCCAGCAGCTTAGCGGGAGGGAAACAAGAGACCCAGTACTTC. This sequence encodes CASSLAGGKQETQYF. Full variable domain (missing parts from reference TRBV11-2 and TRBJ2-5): EAGVAQSPRYKIIEKRQSVAFWCNPISGHATLYWYQQILGQGPKLLIQFQNNGVVDDSQLPKDRFSAERLKGVDSTLKIQPAKLEDSAVYLCASSLAGGKQETQYFGPGTRLLVL.

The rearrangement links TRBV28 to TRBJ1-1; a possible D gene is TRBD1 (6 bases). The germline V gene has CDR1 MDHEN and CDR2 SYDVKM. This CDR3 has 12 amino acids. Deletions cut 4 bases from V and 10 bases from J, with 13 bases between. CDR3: CASSWDKKAAFF. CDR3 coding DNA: TGTGCCAGCAGTTGGGACAAAAAGGCAGCTTTCTTT.

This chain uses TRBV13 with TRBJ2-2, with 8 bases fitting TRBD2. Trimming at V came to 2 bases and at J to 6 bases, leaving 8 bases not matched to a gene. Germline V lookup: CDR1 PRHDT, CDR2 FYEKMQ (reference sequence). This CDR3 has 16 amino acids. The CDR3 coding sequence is TGTGCCAGCAGCTTACGAGCTAGCGGGCTCTCCGGGGAGCTGTTTTTT. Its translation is CASSLRASGLSGELFF. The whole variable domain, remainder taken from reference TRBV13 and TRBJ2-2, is AAGVIQSPRHLIKEKRETATLKCYPIPRHDTVYWYQQGPGQDPQFLISFYEKMQSDKGSIPDRFSAQQFSDYHSELNMSSLELGDSALYFCASSLRASGLSGELFFGEGSRLTVL.

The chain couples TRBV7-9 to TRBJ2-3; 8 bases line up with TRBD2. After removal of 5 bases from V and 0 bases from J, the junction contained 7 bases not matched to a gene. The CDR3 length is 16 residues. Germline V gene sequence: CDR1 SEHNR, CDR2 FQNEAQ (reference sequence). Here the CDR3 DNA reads TGTGCCAGCAGCCCCCGGCTAGCGGGTAGCACAGATACGCAGTATTTT. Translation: CASSPRLAGSTDTQYF. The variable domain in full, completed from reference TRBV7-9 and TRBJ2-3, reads DTGVSQNPRHKITKRGQNVTFRCDPISEHNRLYWYRQTLGQGPEFLTYFQNEAQLEKSRLLSDRFSAERPKGSFSTLEIQRTEQGDSAMYLCASSPRLAGSTDTQYFGPGTRLTVL.

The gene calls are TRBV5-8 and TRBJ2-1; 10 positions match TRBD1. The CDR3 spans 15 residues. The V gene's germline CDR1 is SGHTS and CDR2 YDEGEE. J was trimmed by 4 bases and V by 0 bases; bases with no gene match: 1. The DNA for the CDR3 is TGTGCCAGCAGCTTGGGGGACAGGGGATACAATGAGCAGTTCTTC. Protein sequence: CASSLGDRGYNEQFF.

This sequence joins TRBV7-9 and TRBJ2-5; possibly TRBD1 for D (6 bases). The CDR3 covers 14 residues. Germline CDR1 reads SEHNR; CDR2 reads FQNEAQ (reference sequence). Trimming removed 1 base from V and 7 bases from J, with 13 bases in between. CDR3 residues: CASSLGGPARTQYF. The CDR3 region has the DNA TGTGCCAGCAGCTTAGGGGGGCCAGCTCGGACCCAGTACTTC.

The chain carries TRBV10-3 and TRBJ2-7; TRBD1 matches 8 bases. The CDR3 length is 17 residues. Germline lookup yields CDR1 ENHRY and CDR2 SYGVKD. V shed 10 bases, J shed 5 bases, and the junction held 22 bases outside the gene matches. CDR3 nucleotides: TGTGCCAGCCGTCCCTCGGCGGACAGGGCGAAAAACGACGAGCAGTACTTC. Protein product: CASRPSADRAKNDEQYF.

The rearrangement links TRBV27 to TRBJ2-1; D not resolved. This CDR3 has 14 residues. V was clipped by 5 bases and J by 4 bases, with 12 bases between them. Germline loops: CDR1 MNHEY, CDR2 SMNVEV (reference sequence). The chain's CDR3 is CASSISTGYNEQFF. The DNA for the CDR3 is TGTGCCAGCAGTATCTCAACTGGTTACAATGAGCAGTTCTTC.

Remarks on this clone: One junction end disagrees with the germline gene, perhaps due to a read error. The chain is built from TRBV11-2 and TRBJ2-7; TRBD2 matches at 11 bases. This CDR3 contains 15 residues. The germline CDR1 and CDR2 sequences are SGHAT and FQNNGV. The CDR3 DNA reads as TGTGCCAGCACCTTAGGGACTAGCGGCCTCAACGAGCAGTACTTC. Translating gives CASTLGTSGLNEQYF.

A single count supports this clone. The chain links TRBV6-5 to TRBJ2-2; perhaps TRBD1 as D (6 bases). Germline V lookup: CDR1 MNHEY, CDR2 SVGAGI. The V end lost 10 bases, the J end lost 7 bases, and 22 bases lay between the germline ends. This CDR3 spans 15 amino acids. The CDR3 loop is CATGRPGVFGGELFF. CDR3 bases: TGTGCCACCGGACGCCCAGGGGTATTTGGCGGGGAGCTGTTTTTT.

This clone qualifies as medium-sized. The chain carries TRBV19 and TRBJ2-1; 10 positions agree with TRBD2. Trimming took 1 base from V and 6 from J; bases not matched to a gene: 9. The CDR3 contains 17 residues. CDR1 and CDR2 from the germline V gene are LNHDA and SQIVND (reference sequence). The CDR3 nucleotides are TGTGCCAGTAGTATAGCTAGCGGGGGCTCGGGAGGCAATGAGCAGTTCTTC. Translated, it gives CASSIASGGSGGNEQFF.

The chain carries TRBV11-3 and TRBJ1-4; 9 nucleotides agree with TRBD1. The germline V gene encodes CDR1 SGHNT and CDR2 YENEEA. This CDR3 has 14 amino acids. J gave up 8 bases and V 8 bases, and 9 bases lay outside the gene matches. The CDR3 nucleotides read TGTGCCAGCCTGACGGCCGGGACAGGGGAAAAACTGTTTTTT. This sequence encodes CASLTAGTGEKLFF.

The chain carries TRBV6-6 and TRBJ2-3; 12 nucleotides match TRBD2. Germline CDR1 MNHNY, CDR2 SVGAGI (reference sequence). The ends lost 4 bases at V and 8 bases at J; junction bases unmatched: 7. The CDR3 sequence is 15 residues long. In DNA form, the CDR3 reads TGTGCCAGCAGTTCCCCTAGCGGGGGGGCGGGTACGCAGTATTTT. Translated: CASSSPSGGAGTQYF.